The present T cell receptor beta chain was sequenced within a study of cytomegalovirus exposure and HLA in healthy donors. Findings and limits, study-wide: Later on, a genetic analysis was performed. It linked a missense variant in DCLRE1C with V- and J-gene trimming of TCR beta.

The PCR ran on 60 Vbeta and 13 Jbeta primers. Method: immunoSEQ multiplex PCR; TCRdb's copy keeps in-frame clones and lacks some. The table shows fewer than 110,000 clones, with approximately 74% occurring only once. The CDR3 runs to 20 residues. V dropped 3 bases and J dropped 0; count of bases not matched to a gene: 15. Germline CDR1 LNHDA, CDR2 SQIVND (reference sequence). Notes on this clone: What it recognizes is unknown.

The source is a woman aged 40 to 55 in good health and CMV-seronegative. Sequencing used PBMCs. The chain has TRBV19 and TRBJ2-7; 12 nucleotides line up with TRBD1. In nucleotides, the CDR3 is TGTGCCAGTAGTATTAGGCCCCGGGACAGGGGGCTGTTGAGCTCCTACGAGCAGTACTTC. Translation: CASSIRPRDRGLLSSYEQYF.